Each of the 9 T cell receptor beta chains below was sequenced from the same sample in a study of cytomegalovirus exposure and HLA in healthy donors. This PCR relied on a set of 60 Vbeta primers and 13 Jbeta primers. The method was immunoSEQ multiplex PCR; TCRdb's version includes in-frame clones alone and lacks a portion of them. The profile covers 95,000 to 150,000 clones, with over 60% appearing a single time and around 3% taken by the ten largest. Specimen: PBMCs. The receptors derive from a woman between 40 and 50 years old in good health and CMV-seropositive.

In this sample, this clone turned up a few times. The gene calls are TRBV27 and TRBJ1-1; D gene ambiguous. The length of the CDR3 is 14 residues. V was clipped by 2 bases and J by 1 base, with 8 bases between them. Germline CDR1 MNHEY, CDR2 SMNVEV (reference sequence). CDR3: CASSLSRRNTEAFF. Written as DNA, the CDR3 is TGTGCCAGCAGTTTAAGCCGGAGGAACACTGAAGCTTTCTTT.

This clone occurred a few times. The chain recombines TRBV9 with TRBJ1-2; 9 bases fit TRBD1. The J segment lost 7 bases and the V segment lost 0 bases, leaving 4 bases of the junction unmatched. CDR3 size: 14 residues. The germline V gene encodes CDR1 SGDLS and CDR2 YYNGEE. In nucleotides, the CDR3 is TGTGCCAGCAGCGTAGACAGGGGGCTTATTGGCTACACCTTC. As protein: CASSVDRGLIGYTF.

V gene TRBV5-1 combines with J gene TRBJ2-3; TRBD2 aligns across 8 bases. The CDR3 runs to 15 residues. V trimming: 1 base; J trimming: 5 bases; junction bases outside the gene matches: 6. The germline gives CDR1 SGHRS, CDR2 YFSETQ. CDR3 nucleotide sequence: TGCGCCAGCAGCTTGAGCGGGAGTCCGATAGATACGCAGTATTTT. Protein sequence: CASSLSGSPIDTQYF.

CDR3 region: CASSPGGSNEKLFF. CDR3 sequence (DNA): TGTGCCAGCAGCCCCGGGGGTTCTAATGAAAAACTGTTTTTT. The V and J genes are TRBV7-2 and TRBJ1-4, with D maybe TRBD1 (5 bases). CDR1 is SGHTA, CDR2 FQGNSA, per germline. The V gene lost 5 bases and the J gene lost 3 bases, with 10 bases spanning the gap. The CDR3 covers 14 residues. The full variable domain, in which reference TRBV7-2 and TRBJ1-4 provide the parts outside the CDR3, is GAGVSQSPSNKVTEKGKDVELRCDPISGHTALYWYRQSLGQGLEFLIYFQGNSAPDKSGLPSDRFSAERTGGSVSTLTIQRTQQEDSAVYLCASSPGGSNEKLFFGSGTQLSVL.

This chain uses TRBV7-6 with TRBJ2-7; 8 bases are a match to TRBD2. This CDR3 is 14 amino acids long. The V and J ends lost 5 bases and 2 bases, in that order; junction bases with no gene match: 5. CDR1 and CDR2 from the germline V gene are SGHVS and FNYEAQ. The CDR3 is CASSPREGPYEQYF. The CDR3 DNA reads TGTGCCAGCAGCCCCCGGGAGGGCCCCTACGAGCAGTACTTC. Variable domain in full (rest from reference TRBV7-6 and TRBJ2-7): GAGVSQSPRYKVTKRGQDVALRCDPISGHVSLYWYRQALGQGPEFLTYFNYEAQQDKSGLPNDRFSAERPEGSISTLTIQRTEQRDSAMYRCASSPREGPYEQYFGPGTRLTVT.

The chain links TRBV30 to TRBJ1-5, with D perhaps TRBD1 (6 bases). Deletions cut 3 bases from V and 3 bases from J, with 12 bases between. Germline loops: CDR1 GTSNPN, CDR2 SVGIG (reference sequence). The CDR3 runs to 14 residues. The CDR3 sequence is CAWSAGDINQPQHF. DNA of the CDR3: TGTGCCTGGAGCGCAGGGGACATCAATCAGCCCCAGCATTTT.

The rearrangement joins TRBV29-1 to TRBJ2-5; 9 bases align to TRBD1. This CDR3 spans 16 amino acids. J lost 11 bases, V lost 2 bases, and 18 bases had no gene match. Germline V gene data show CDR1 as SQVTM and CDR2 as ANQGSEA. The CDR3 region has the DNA TGCAGCGTTGAATATTCGGGCGGGACAGGGAGGTTGGGGCAGTACTTC. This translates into CSVEYSGGTGRLGQYF.

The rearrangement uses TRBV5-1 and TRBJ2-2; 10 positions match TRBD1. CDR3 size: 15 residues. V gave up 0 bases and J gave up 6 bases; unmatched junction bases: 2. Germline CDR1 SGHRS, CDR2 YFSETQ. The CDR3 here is CASSLGQGASGELFF. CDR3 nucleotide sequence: TGCGCCAGCAGCTTGGGACAGGGGGCATCCGGGGAGCTGTTTTTT.

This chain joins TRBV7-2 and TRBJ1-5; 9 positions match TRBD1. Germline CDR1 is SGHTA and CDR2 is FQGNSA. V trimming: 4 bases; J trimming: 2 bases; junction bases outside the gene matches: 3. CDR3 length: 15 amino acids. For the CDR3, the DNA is TGTGCCAGCAGCTCACAGGGGGCCGGCAATCAGCCCCAGCATTTT. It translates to CASSSQGAGNQPQHF.